The 28 T cell receptor beta chains below all came from one sample that was sequenced in a study of T cell changes during pregnancy in multiple sclerosis (dated by TCRdb to about 2019). Library generation was performed with the immunoSEQ multiplex PCR assay. Sourced from immuneACCESS, this table was stored by TCRdb with only in-frame sequences that have V and J called. A share of the clones is absent; for the studies checked, an unresolved V gene accounts for under half, and the remainder has no known explanation. The sample table shows tens of thousands of clones, and 90% to 95% are seen once. In total, the top ten clones hold around 2.3% of the sample. The specimen was peripheral blood, collected in the second trimester of pregnancy. The receptors come from a female donor with multiple sclerosis, enrolled in a pregnancy study.

The gene calls are TRBV6-6 and TRBJ1-5, with unresolved D. V gave up 4 bases and J gave up 5 bases, with 9 bases separating them. This CDR3 has 13 residues. The germline CDR1 and CDR2 sequences are MNHNY and SVGAGI (reference sequence). The CDR3 DNA sequence: TGTGCCAGCAGTTTATGGGCTGATCAGCCCCAGCATTTT. It encodes CASSLWADQPQHF.

The rearrangement joins TRBV27 to TRBJ2-3; TRBD2 aligns across 13 bases. V gave up 10 bases and J gave up 1 base; unmatched junction bases: 11. There are 17 residues in the CDR3. The germline CDR1 and CDR2 sequences are MNHEY and SMNVEV (reference sequence). The CDR3 sequence is CATQLAGGSLGTDTQYF. The CDR3 DNA reads as TGTGCCACCCAACTAGCGGGGGGGTCTTTGGGCACAGATACGCAGTATTTT.

The CDR3: CASSPGGGGLETQYF. For the CDR3, the DNA is TGTGCCAGCAGCCCTGGTGGGGGGGGCCTTGAGACCCAGTACTTC. The rearrangement joins TRBV9 to TRBJ2-5; TRBD2 is a possible D gene (7 bases). The CDR3 covers 15 residues. Germline CDR1 SGDLS, CDR2 YYNGEE. With 4 bases removed from V and 5 bases from J, the gap between germline ends came to 18 bases.

This clone was recorded only once. The J gene is TRBJ2-5, the V gene TRBV7-9, with TRBD1 as a possible D gene (5 bases). The germline CDR1 and CDR2 sequences are SEHNR and FQNEAQ (reference sequence). CDR3 size: 15 residues. Trimming took 5 bases from V and 2 from J, leaving 15 bases between them. The CDR3, as DNA: TGTGCCAGCAGCCAGGTCAAGGGGCGGCAAGAGACCCAGTACTTC. Amino acids: CASSQVKGRQETQYF.

J is TRBJ1-5 and V is TRBV19, with D possibly TRBD1 on 5 matching bases. V lost 5 bases and J lost 3, with 14 bases in between. CDR1 LNHDA and CDR2 SQIVND come from the germline V gene (reference sequence). The CDR3 contains 15 residues. DNA for the CDR3: TGTGCCAGTAGTGGGGGGACCCTTATCAATCAGCCCCAGCATTTT. Protein: CASSGGTLINQPQHF.

The J gene is TRBJ2-4, the V gene TRBV5-1; 9 bases match TRBD1. Germline lookup yields CDR1 SGHRS and CDR2 YFSETQ. With 4 bases clipped from V and 6 bases from J, the junction kept 2 bases outside the gene matches. CDR3 size: 13 residues. The CDR3 reads CASSPDRGNIQYF. The CDR3 bases are TGCGCCAGCAGCCCGGACAGGGGAAACATTCAGTACTTC.

V is TRBV7-3 and J is TRBJ2-3, with 8 positions matching TRBD2. From germline, CDR1 is SGHTA and CDR2 FQGTGA. The CDR3 contains 15 residues. The ends lost 5 bases at V and 4 bases at J; junction bases unmatched: 8. The CDR3, as DNA: TGTGCCAGCAGCCCCCAAAGCGGGGGTGCAGATACGCAGTATTTT. Its translation is CASSPQSGGADTQYF.

A single count supports this clone. The chain links TRBV7-2 to TRBJ1-3, with 10 bases lining up with TRBD1. Germline V gene lookup returns CDR1 SGHTA and CDR2 FQGNSA. J lost 8 bases, V lost 5 bases, and 12 bases had no gene match. CDR3 size: 16 residues. CDR3 residues: CASSPRPGTGVYTIYF. The CDR3 DNA reads TGTGCCAGCAGCCCACGTCCCGGGACAGGGGTGTACACCATATATTTT.

The chain combines TRBV27 with TRBJ2-7, with 7 bases aligning to TRBD1. This CDR3 comprises 15 residues. Germline V gene sequence: CDR1 MNHEY, CDR2 SMNVEV (reference sequence). J gave up 6 bases and V 3 bases, and 11 bases lay outside the gene matches. The CDR3 region has the DNA TGTGCCAGCAGTTTCCATAAACAGGGGCCCCTCGAGCAGTACTTC. It yields the protein CASSFHKQGPLEQYF.

The CDR3 coding sequence is TGTGCCAGCAGTTTAACCGAGATCACTGAAGCTTTCTTT. It specifies CASSLTEITEAFF. The chain employs TRBV27 and TRBJ1-1; unclear D gene. CDR1 and CDR2 from the germline V gene are MNHEY and SMNVEV (reference sequence). V was pared by 2 bases and J by 4 bases, with 8 bases between. This CDR3 is built from 13 residues.

J is TRBJ1-5 and V is TRBV7-2, with TRBD1 as a possible D gene (6 bases). Germline CDR1 reads SGHTA; CDR2 reads FQGNSA. The CDR3 has 15 residues. V lost 4 bases and J 3 bases, leaving 13 bases between the germline ends. DNA for the CDR3: TGTGCCAGCAGCTCGCTGGACAGCCACAATCAGCCCCAGCATTTT. It specifies CASSSLDSHNQPQHF.

This chain uses TRBV30 with TRBJ2-3, with D perhaps matching TRBD1 (5 bases). This CDR3 region has 16 residues. Trimming shortened V by 0 bases and J by 4 bases, and 17 bases separated the two germline ends. From germline, CDR1 is GTSNPN and CDR2 SVGIG (reference sequence). CDR3 in amino acids: CAWSVQPGKSADTQYF. The CDR3 DNA follows: TGTGCCTGGAGTGTACAGCCAGGGAAGAGCGCAGATACGCAGTATTTT.

The genes are TRBV5-6 and TRBJ1-1; 7 nucleotides line up with TRBD1. The CDR3 has 15 residues. V shed 4 bases and J 2 bases; nucleotides not matched to a gene: 8. Germline V gene data show CDR1 as SGHDT and CDR2 as YYEEEE. The CDR3 DNA sequence: TGTGCCAGCAGCCCCTCGAGGGACAGAAACACTGAAGCTTTCTTT. Protein sequence: CASSPSRDRNTEAFF. Full variable domain (rest looked up from reference TRBV5-6 and TRBJ1-1): DAGVTQSPTHLIKTRGQQVTLRCSPKSGHDTVSWYQQALGQGPQFIFQYYEEEERQRGNFPDRFSGHQFPNYSSELNVNALLLGDSALYLCASSPSRDRNTEAFFGQGTRLTVV.

The chain joins TRBV7-9 to TRBJ2-2; 7 nucleotides align to TRBD2. This CDR3 spans 16 amino acids. The V gene's germline CDR1 is SEHNR and CDR2 FQNEAQ (reference sequence). The V and J ends lost 6 bases and 0 bases, in that order; junction bases with no gene match: 7. The CDR3: CASRPVRGANTGELFF. CDR3 bases: TGTGCCAGCAGGCCGGTCCGGGGGGCGAACACCGGGGAGCTGTTTTTT.

This chain uses TRBV19 with TRBJ1-5; 9 positions match TRBD1. The CDR3 extends over 18 amino acids. The trim removed 4 bases at V and 0 bases at J, leaving 10 bases unmatched. CDR1 is LNHDA and CDR2 is SQIVND in the germline V gene (reference sequence). The CDR3: CASSTPGQGLYSNQPQHF. DNA of the CDR3: TGTGCCAGTAGTACTCCGGGACAGGGCCTGTATAGCAATCAGCCCCAGCATTTT.

This clone was recorded a few times. This chain joins TRBV6-6 and TRBJ1-6; D is possibly TRBD1 (5 bases). V shed 7 bases and J shed 7 bases, with 14 bases lying between them. This CDR3 comprises 14 residues. Germline values: CDR1 MNHNY, CDR2 SVGAGI (reference sequence). DNA for the CDR3: TGTGCCAGCACCCCCCCAGGGAACAATTCACCCCTCCACTTT. Its translation: CASTPPGNNSPLHF.

The chain couples TRBV5-5 to TRBJ2-7; 8 bases are shared with TRBD1. The CDR3 length is 18 residues. Germline CDR1 and CDR2: SGHKS and YYEKEE (reference sequence). After removal of 6 bases from V and 2 bases from J, the junction contained 19 bases not matched to a gene. The CDR3 loop is CASTLRSPPGQGTYEQYF. As DNA, the CDR3 is TGTGCCAGCACCCTACGATCTCCCCCCGGACAGGGAACCTACGAGCAGTACTTC.

The V gene is TRBV6-6, the J gene TRBJ1-1; 7 bases fit TRBD1. This CDR3 comprises 16 residues. J gave up 0 bases and V 5 bases, and 9 bases lay outside the gene matches. Per the germline V gene, CDR1 is MNHNY and CDR2 is SVGAGI (reference sequence). The DNA of the CDR3 is TGTGCCAGCAGTCCACAGGGGAGTTATATGAACACTGAAGCTTTCTTT. Encoded protein: CASSPQGSYMNTEAFF.

This clone was found once. The chain links TRBV6-5 to TRBJ2-7, with a possible D match to TRBD1 (5 bases). Trimming stripped 5 bases from V and 4 bases from J, with 15 bases between. Germline values: CDR1 MNHEY, CDR2 SVGAGI. The CDR3 runs to 14 residues. The CDR3 DNA is TGTGCCAGCAGTCGAAGAAGGGGAATGTACGAGCAGTACTTC. Its protein product is CASSRRRGMYEQYF.

V usage is TRBV6-5 and J usage is TRBJ2-7; TRBD1 matches 8 bases. V was pared by 6 bases and J by 5 bases, with 9 bases of the junction left unmatched. CDR3 length: 14 amino acids. Looked up from germline, CDR1 is MNHEY and CDR2 is SVGAGI. This chain's CDR3 is CASSPGTGAHEQYF. CDR3 nucleotides: TGTGCCAGCAGCCCCGGGACAGGCGCCCACGAGCAGTACTTC.

CDR3 sequence: CASSTGQGGIITEAFF. The CDR3 nucleotides are TGCGCCAGCAGCACCGGACAGGGCGGTATTATAACTGAAGCTTTCTTT. The chain employs TRBV4-1 and TRBJ1-1; 8 nucleotides align to TRBD1. CDR3 length: 16 amino acids. Looked up from germline, CDR1 is MGHRA and CDR2 is YSYEKL. Trimming at V came to 5 bases and at J to 5 bases, leaving 13 bases not matched to a gene.

J is TRBJ1-4 and V is TRBV11-2; D possibly corresponds to TRBD1 (5 bases). In germline, CDR1 is SGHAT, CDR2 FQNNGV. The CDR3 contains 14 residues. V lost 1 base and J 3 bases, leaving 6 bases between the germline ends. The DNA of the CDR3 is TGTGCCAGCAGCTTAGGGGGGGCTAATGAAAAACTGTTTTTT. Translating gives CASSLGGANEKLFF.

The chain links TRBV20-1 to TRBJ1-2; D unresolved. In germline, CDR1 is DFQATT, CDR2 SNEGSKA (reference sequence). Trimming removed 5 bases from V and 7 bases from J, with 11 bases in between. The CDR3 sequence is 11 residues long. CDR3 amino acids: CSAQRPSGYTF. The CDR3 nucleotides are TGCAGTGCTCAGAGGCCAAGTGGCTACACCTTC.

The sample holds one count of this clone. This chain uses TRBV5-4 with TRBJ1-2, with a weak D call TRBD1 (6 bases). The CDR3 loop spans 14 amino acids. The germline V gene has CDR1 SGHNT and CDR2 YYREEE (reference sequence). Trimming pared 6 bases from V and 3 bases from J, leaving 15 bases between. The CDR3 here is CASNLQGEDYGYTF. CDR3 bases: TGTGCCAGCAACTTACAGGGCGAGGACTATGGCTACACCTTC. Full variable domain (rest looked up from reference TRBV5-4 and TRBJ1-2): ETGVTQSPTHLIKTRGQQVTLRCSSQSGHNTVSWYQQALGQGPQFIFQYYREEENGRGNFPPRFSGLQFPNYSSELNVNALELDDSALYLCASNLQGEDYGYTFGSGTRLTVV.

This sequence joins TRBV10-3 and TRBJ2-1; possible D gene TRBD2, 5 bases. The CDR3 consists of 13 residues. CDR1 is ENHRY, CDR2 SYGVKD, per germline. Trimming took off 7 bases at V and 8 bases at J, with 15 bases between the two ends. The CDR3 protein is CAINSISADEQFF. The CDR3 nucleotides read TGTGCCATCAATTCAATTAGCGCAGATGAGCAGTTCTTC.

The CDR3 bases are TGTGCCTGGGAACTAGCTAACTATGGCTACACCTTC. Translated: CAWELANYGYTF. This chain uses TRBV30 with TRBJ1-2; D gene ambiguous. V gave up 5 bases and J gave up 0 bases, with 7 bases separating them. The CDR3 contains 12 residues. Germline CDR1 and CDR2: GTSNPN and SVGIG (reference sequence).

V gene TRBV7-3 combines with J gene TRBJ1-6; 7 bases line up with TRBD1. Germline CDR1 is SGHTA and CDR2 is FQGTGA. V trimming: 4 bases; J trimming: 9 bases; junction bases outside the gene matches: 3. This CDR3 has 13 residues. This chain's CDR3 is CASSSRQGSPLHF. CDR3 DNA sequence: TGTGCCAGCAGCTCGCGACAGGGTTCACCCCTCCACTTT.

The chain joins TRBV5-1 to TRBJ1-1; no reliable D call. Germline lookup yields CDR1 SGHRS and CDR2 YFSETQ. This CDR3 region has 13 residues. The ends were cut back, 4 bases at V and 5 bases at J, with 12 bases in the middle. The CDR3 nucleotides read TGCGCCAGCAGCGCTCAACCGGGGACTGAAGCTTTCTTT. Translating it yields CASSAQPGTEAFF.